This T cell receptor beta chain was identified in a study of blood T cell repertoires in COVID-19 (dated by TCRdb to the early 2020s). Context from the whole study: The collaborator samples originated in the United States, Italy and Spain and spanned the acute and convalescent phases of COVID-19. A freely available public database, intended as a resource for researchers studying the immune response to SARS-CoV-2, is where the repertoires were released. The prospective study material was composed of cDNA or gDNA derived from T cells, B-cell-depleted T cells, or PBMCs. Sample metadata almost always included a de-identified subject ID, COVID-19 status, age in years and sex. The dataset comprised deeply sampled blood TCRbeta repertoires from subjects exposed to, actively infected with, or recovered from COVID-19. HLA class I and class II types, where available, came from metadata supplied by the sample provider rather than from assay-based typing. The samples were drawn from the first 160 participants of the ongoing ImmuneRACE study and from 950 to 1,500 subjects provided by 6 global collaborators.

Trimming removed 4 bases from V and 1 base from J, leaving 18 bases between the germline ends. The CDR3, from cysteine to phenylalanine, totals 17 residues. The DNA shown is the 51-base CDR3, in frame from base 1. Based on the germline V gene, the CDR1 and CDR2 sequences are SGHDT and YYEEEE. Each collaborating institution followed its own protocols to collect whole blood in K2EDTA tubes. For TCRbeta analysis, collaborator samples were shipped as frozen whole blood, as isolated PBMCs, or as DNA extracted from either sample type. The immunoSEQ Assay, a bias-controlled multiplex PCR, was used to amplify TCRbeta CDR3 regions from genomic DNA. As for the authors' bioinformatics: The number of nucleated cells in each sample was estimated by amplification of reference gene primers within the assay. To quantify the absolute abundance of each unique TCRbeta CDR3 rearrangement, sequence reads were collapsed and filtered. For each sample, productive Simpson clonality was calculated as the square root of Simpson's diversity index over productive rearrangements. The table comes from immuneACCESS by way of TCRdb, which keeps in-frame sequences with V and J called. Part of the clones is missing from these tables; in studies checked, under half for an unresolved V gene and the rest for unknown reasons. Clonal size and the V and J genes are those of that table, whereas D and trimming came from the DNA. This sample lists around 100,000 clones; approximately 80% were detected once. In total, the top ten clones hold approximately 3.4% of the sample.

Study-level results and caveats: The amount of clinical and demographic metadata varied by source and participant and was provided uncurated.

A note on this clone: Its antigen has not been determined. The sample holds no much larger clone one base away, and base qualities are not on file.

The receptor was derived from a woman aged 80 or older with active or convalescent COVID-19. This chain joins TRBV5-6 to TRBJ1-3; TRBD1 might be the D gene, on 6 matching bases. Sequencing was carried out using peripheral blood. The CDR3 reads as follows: CASSPLGGGASGNTIYF. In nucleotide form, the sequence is TGTGCCAGCAGCCCCCTAGGCGGGGGCGCATCTGGAAACACCATATATTTT.